The T cell receptor (beta chain) under discussion was sequenced for a study of T-cell memory formation after mild COVID-19. Study-level findings and limits: Still unconfirmed is whether the second-wave clones peaking on day 37 recognized SARS-CoV-2. Researchers found some responding clones in pre-infection memory, a sign that cross-reactive memory joined.

The germline V gene encodes CDR1 DFQATT and CDR2 SNEGSKA (reference sequence). This CDR3 spans 11 amino acids. Notes on this clonotype: Its antigen is unknown.

TCRdb redid the calling of the 5' RACE reads with MiXCR, one entry per CDR3 protein. The sample records more than 300,000 distinct CDR3 sequences, 20% to 25% being singletons. The J gene is TRBJ1-4, the V gene TRBV20-1; 7 bases map to TRBD1. The sequenced sample consisted of PBMCs or a T cell subset sorted from them (not recorded which). The sequence was collected from a man aged 18 to 35 who had mild COVID-19 (a few samples of this study predate the infection). Cell type and time point are not known. Written as DNA, the CDR3 is TGCAGCGCGACAGGGCTTGAAAAACTGTTTTTT. This gives the protein CSATGLEKLFF.